The rows below give T cell receptor beta chains drawn from one sample of a study of T cell responses to AZD1222 COVID-19 vaccine. The data were produced by immunoSEQ multiplex PCR, yet TCRdb's version contains in-frame clones alone and is incomplete. The sample holds about 120,000 clones; 92% are singletons and the top ten take 11% to 15%. The sequencing used peripheral blood, collected on day 0 of AZD1222 vaccination. These receptors came from an adult in good health. Both conserved end residues are part of each CDR3. The D gene is left open where the match is weak. Size is stated for part of the rows, as once, few or many counts, or as a class when the clone is expanded.

>TRBD1|TRBJ2-5|once|TRBV3-1/TRBV3-2
TGTGCCAGCAGCCAAGTTTTGATGTTAACAGGGGGAGAGACCCAGTACTTC
CASSQVLMLTGGETQYF
>-|TRBJ2-7|-|TRBV29-1
TGCAGCGTTGGTGGAGGCTACGAGCAGTACTTC
CSVGGGYEQYF
>-|TRBJ2-3|-|TRBV6-2/TRBV6-3
TGTGCCAGCAGTTACTCAGGGGCGGCAGATACGCAGTATTTT
CASSYSGAADTQYF
>TRBD1|TRBJ1-2|-|TRBV7-9
TGTGCCAGCAGCCCTCAGGGGACAGCTAACTATGGCTACACCTTC
CASSPQGTANYGYTF
>-|TRBJ1-3|-|TRBV5-8
TGTGCCAGCAGCTTTCGGGGTAACAGAAACACCATATATTTT
CASSFRGNRNTIYF
>TRBD1|TRBJ1-2|-|TRBV28
TGTGCCAGCAGTAAGGACGAGGGGGCAAGGACCTTC
CASSKDEGARTF
>-|TRBJ2-5|-|TRBV5-4
TGTGCCAGCAGCCCCCAGGGTAGCGTGGAGACCCAGTACTTC
CASSPQGSVETQYF
>TRBD2|TRBJ2-7|-|TRBV4-3
TGCGCCAGCAGCCAAGAAGGTTCTAGCGGCTACGAGCAGTACTTC
CASSQEGSSGYEQYF
>TRBD1|TRBJ1-4|-|TRBV10-1
TGCGCCAGCAGTGAGGGGACAGGCGAAAAACTGTTTTTT
CASSEGTGEKLFF
>-|TRBJ1-5|-|TRBV28
TGTGCCAGCAGTCCTACCCATCGCAATCAGCCCCAGCATTTT
CASSPTHRNQPQHF
>TRBD1|TRBJ2-4|once|TRBV30
TGTGCCTGGAGTGGATTCCCGGGACAGGGAATTCCCAAAAACATTCAGTACTTC
CAWSGFPGQGIPKNIQYF
>TRBD1|TRBJ1-1|once|TRBV27
TGTGCCAGCAGTTCATTGACAGGGACAGGTTCTTACACTGAAGCTTTCTTT
CASSSLTGTGSYTEAFF
>TRBD1|TRBJ1-2|-|TRBV19
TGTGCCACCGGGACAGGGGGCTATGGCTACACCTTC
CATGTGGYGYTF
>TRBD2|TRBJ2-7|-|TRBV11-3
TGTGCCAGCAGCTCCCGGGGGAGGGGTGACGAGCAGTACTTC
CASSSRGRGDEQYF
>TRBD1|TRBJ2-7|-|TRBV19
TGTGCCAGTAGTATAGGGACAGGTGATTACGAGCAGTACTTC
CASSIGTGDYEQYF
>TRBD1|TRBJ1-5|few|TRBV27
TGTGCCAGCAGAAGGACAGGGCCAATTTATAGCAATCAGCCCCAGCATTTT
CASRRTGPIYSNQPQHF
>-|TRBJ2-3|-|TRBV4-2
TGTGCCAGCAGCCAAGATGTGCTAGCCGAGAGCACAGATACGCAGTATTTT
CASSQDVLAESTDTQYF
>-|TRBJ2-1|-|TRBV19
TGTGCCAGTAGTGCCCCAGGCGAATGGGGGACCTACAATGAGCAGTTCTTC
CASSAPGEWGTYNEQFF
>-|TRBJ1-2|-|TRBV7-9
TGTGCCAGCACCCCAGGGTCTAACTATGGCTACACCTTC
CASTPGSNYGYTF
>-|TRBJ1-1|-|TRBV6-5
TGTGCCAGCAGTACAACAGCTAACACTGAAGCTTTCTTT
CASSTTANTEAFF
>TRBD2|TRBJ2-1|-|TRBV3-1/TRBV3-2
TGTGCCAGCAGCCAGGCCTCCGGGACTAGCGGCCTGGGGGAGCAGTTCTTC
CASSQASGTSGLGEQFF
>-|TRBJ1-2|-|TRBV3-1/TRBV3-2
TGTGCCAGCAGCCAAGACCCGAGTAACCGGGGCTACACCTTC
CASSQDPSNRGYTF
>TRBD1|TRBJ1-1|-|TRBV24-1
TGTGCCACCAGTGAGATACAGGGGCACACTGAAGCTTTCTTT
CATSEIQGHTEAFF
>-|TRBJ2-1|-|TRBV2
TGTGCCAGCAGCGCGGCCGATTACAATGAGCAGTTCTTC
CASSAADYNEQFF
>-|TRBJ1-5|once|TRBV6-2/TRBV6-3
TGTGCCAGCAGTTACTCGGCTACCCGGGGACCATTCAATCAGCCCCAGCATTTT
CASSYSATRGPFNQPQHF
>-|TRBJ1-4|once|TRBV7-2
TGTGCCAGCAGCTTCAGGGGAGGCGGTGAAAAACTGTTTTTT
CASSFRGGGEKLFF
>-|TRBJ1-1|-|TRBV19
TGTGCCAGTAGTAGAGAAAGTGAACTTGAGATAAAAGCTTTCTTT
CASSRESELEIKAFF
>-|TRBJ2-2|-|TRBV9
TGTGCCAGCAGCGTAACCCCCAAGGGAGGGGGGAACACCGGGGAGCTGTTTTTT
CASSVTPKGGGNTGELFF
>-|TRBJ2-7|-|TRBV5-4
TGTGCCAGCAGCTTGGGAGGTGGGGCCAGGGGTAACGAGCAGTACTTC
CASSLGGGARGNEQYF
>TRBD1|TRBJ2-2|-|TRBV19
TGTGCCAGTAGAAACTCCCCTTCGACAGGGGGAACCGGGGAGCTGTTTTTT
CASRNSPSTGGTGELFF
>-|TRBJ2-7|-|TRBV6-2/TRBV6-3
TGTGCCAGCAGTTACTCGGGGCTTTACGAGCAGTACTTC
CASSYSGLYEQYF
>-|TRBJ1-2|-|TRBV4-3
TGCGCCAGCAGCCAAGGTCATCAATATGGGCCGCGCTATGGCTACACCTTC
CASSQGHQYGPRYGYTF
>-|TRBJ2-2|-|TRBV6-1
TGTGCCAGCAGTGAGGGTAGGGTGTCCACCGGGGAGCTGTTTTTT
CASSEGRVSTGELFF
>-|TRBJ1-1|-|TRBV4-3
TGCGCCAGCAGCCAAGATTGGGGGGGAAACACTGAAGCTTTCTTT
CASSQDWGGNTEAFF
>-|TRBJ2-7|-|TRBV30
TGTGCCTGGAGTGCTAGGGGCTACGAGCAGTACTTC
CAWSARGYEQYF
>-|TRBJ1-1|-|TRBV12-3/TRBV12-4
TGTGCCAGCAGTTTAGGGGTAAACACTGAAGCTTTCTTT
CASSLGVNTEAFF